This passage covers 19 T cell receptor beta chains from one sample sequenced in a study of blood T cells in healthy people across ages. PCR was performed a second time for about 6 to 11 cycles using a sample-barcoded 5' primer and a J-beta primer mix. TCRdb ran MiXCR on the 5' RACE reads and lists one entry per CDR3 protein. Here the sample spans around 900,000 distinct CDR3 sequences, under 35% being singletons. Sequenced material: blood. Receptors were obtained from a woman of 80 years or more in good health.

The rearrangement joins TRBV6-2 or TRBV6-3 to TRBJ2-1, with D tentatively TRBD1 or TRBD2 (5 bases each). Between the trimmed V and J ends, which lost 5 bases and 8 bases, there was a span of 16 bases. The CDR3 is 14 residues long. Per germline, CDR1 MNHEY and CDR2 SVGEGT. The CDR3 DNA reads TGTGCCAGCAGTCGGAAGGGGAGCACCCATGAGCAGTTCTTC. Encoded protein: CASSRKGSTHEQFF.

This clonotype was seen more than once but under ten times. The gene calls are TRBV3-1 and TRBJ1-2; TRBD1 matches at 10 bases. Germline V gene lookup returns CDR1 LGHDT and CDR2 YNNKEL (reference sequence). Trimming cost V 4 bases and J 7 bases; bases outside gene matches: 3. CDR3 length: 13 amino acids. The CDR3 loop is CASSRQGASGYTF. In DNA form, the CDR3 reads TGTGCCAGCAGCCGACAGGGGGCGAGTGGCTACACCTTC.

This clonotype was seen a handful of times. The DNA of the CDR3 is TGTGCCAGTAGTAACAGGCGGACAGGGGGTGGAGAGACCCAGTACTTC. Protein product: CASSNRRTGGGETQYF. The genes are TRBV19 and TRBJ2-5; 10 bases line up with TRBD1. This CDR3 region has 16 residues. The J segment lost 4 bases and the V segment lost 4 bases, leaving 9 bases of the junction unmatched. Germline CDR1 is LNHDA and CDR2 is SQIVND (reference sequence).

This clonotype has a handful of counts. V gene TRBV2 combines with J gene TRBJ1-6, with a tentative D call TRBD1 (5 bases). The CDR3 totals 15 residues. V lost 3 bases to trimming and J lost 7 bases, with 13 bases between them. CDR1 and CDR2 (germline): SNHLY, FYNNEI. The CDR3 loop is CASSEFGRGNSPLHF. CDR3 in DNA: TGTGCCAGCAGTGAGTTCGGGCGGGGCAATTCACCCCTCCACTTT. Using reference TRBV2 and TRBJ1-6 for the parts outside the CDR3, the full variable domain is EPEVTQTPSHQVTQMGQEVILRCVPISNHLYFYWYRQILGQKVEFLVSFYNNEISEKSEIFDDQFSVERPDGSNFTLKIRSTKLEDSAMYFCASSEFGRGNSPLHFGNGTRLTVT.

This clonotype turned up a few times. The chain carries TRBV30 and TRBJ2-5, with 14 bases that match TRBD2. The CDR3 is 17 amino acids. Germline assignment: CDR1 GTSNPN and CDR2 SVGIG (reference sequence). With V trimmed by 0 bases and J by 4 bases, 7 bases remained unmatched. The CDR3 here is CAWSVLRTSGGRETQYF. The CDR3 DNA follows: TGTGCCTGGAGTGTACTACGGACTAGCGGGGGGCGAGAGACCCAGTACTTC. The whole variable domain, filled in from reference TRBV30 and TRBJ2-5, reads SQTIHQWPATLVQPVGSPLSLECTVEGTSNPNLYWYRQAAGRGLQLLFYSVGIGQISSEVPQNLSASRPQDRQFILSSKKLLLSDSGFYLCAWSVLRTSGGRETQYFGPGTRLLVL.

This rearrangement joins TRBV20-1 to TRBJ2-7; no definite D call. CDR3 length: 12 residues. Germline V gene data show CDR1 as DFQATT and CDR2 as SNEGSKA (reference sequence). V lost 8 bases and J 2 bases, leaving 13 bases between the germline ends. In DNA form, the CDR3 reads TGCAGTATCCAGCCCAGACCCTACGAGCAGTACTTC. It is translated as CSIQPRPYEQYF.

The V gene is TRBV6-5, the J gene TRBJ1-6; maybe TRBD1 (5 bases). Trimming removed 0 bases at V and 7 bases at J, with 10 bases between. This CDR3 is 15 amino acids long. CDR1 is MNHEY and CDR2 is SVGAGI in the germline V gene. The CDR3 nucleotides read TGTGCCAGCAGTTACTCGCGGTGGGGCAATTCACCCCTCCACTTT. It codes for CASSYSRWGNSPLHF.

The V and J genes are TRBV6-2 or TRBV6-3 and TRBJ2-1; D remains unclear. Between the trimmed V and J ends, which lost 4 bases and 2 bases, there was a span of 18 bases. The CDR3 totals 17 residues. The germline V gene encodes CDR1 MNHEY and CDR2 SVGEGT. The CDR3 loop is CASSFDRLSSTYNEQFF. CDR3 bases: TGTGCCAGCAGTTTCGACCGTCTTAGCAGCACCTACAATGAGCAGTTCTTC.

The chain is built from TRBV20-1 and TRBJ2-1, with 11 bases matching TRBD2. This CDR3 is 15 amino acids long. Germline V gene sequence: CDR1 DFQATT, CDR2 SNEGSKA (reference sequence). V lost 6 bases and J lost 6; bases outside the gene matches: 10. The CDR3 nucleotides read TGCAGTGCCTTATCTAGCGGGGGGATTCGCAATGAGCAGTTCTTC. Amino acid sequence: CSALSSGGIRNEQFF.

This clonotype was detected many times. This chain links TRBV20-1 with TRBJ1-2; D not certain. The germline V gene encodes CDR1 DFQATT and CDR2 SNEGSKA (reference sequence). The CDR3 consists of 13 residues. V was pared by 0 bases and J by 4 bases, with 9 bases between. CDR3 amino acids: CSARDPLLYGYTF. As DNA, the CDR3 is TGCAGTGCTAGAGATCCACTCCTCTATGGCTACACCTTC.

The chain has TRBV6-6 and TRBJ1-5, with 12 bases lining up with TRBD1. V lost 11 bases and J lost 7; bases outside the gene matches: 9. Germline values: CDR1 MNHNY, CDR2 SVGAGI (reference sequence). There are 14 residues in the CDR3. CDR3 nucleotide sequence: TGTGCCGAAGAGACCGGGACAGGGGGCCAGCCCCAGCATTTT. Translating it yields CAEETGTGGQPQHF.

This sequence joins TRBV7-8 and TRBJ2-7, with D perhaps given as TRBD1 or TRBD2 (5 bases each). Trimming took 2 bases from V and 0 from J, leaving 11 bases between them. Looked up from germline, CDR1 is SGHVS and CDR2 is FQNEAQ. The CDR3 runs to 15 residues. The CDR3 sequence: CASSLRGADSYEQYF. CDR3 bases: TGTGCCAGCAGCTTAAGAGGGGCCGACTCCTACGAGCAGTACTTC. The full variable domain, with the rest looked up from reference TRBV7-8 and TRBJ2-7, is GAGVSQSPRYKVAKRGQDVALRCDPISGHVSLFWYQQALGQGPEFLTYFQNEAQLDKSGLPSDRFFAERPEGSVSTLKIQRTQQEDSAVYLCASSLRGADSYEQYFGPGTRLTVT.

This clonotype was recorded a few times. CDR3 nucleotide sequence: TGCAGTGCTGCGAAGGGGGGCACTGAAGCTTTCTTT. It encodes CSAAKGGTEAFF. J is TRBJ1-1 and V is TRBV20-1; TRBD1 might be the D (6 bases). The CDR3 consists of 12 residues. V dropped 5 bases and J dropped 4 bases, with 11 bases sitting between them. Germline assignment: CDR1 DFQATT and CDR2 SNEGSKA (reference sequence).

This clonotype came up a few times. This sequence may be a read error, since a much larger clone differs from it by one base. The genes are TRBV7-2 and TRBJ2-5; D is unresolved. Germline V gene data show CDR1 as SGHTA and CDR2 as FQGNSA. The CDR3 totals 15 residues. The CDR3 nucleotides are TGTGCCAGCAGCTTAGCGCAAACACCACAAGAGGCCCAGTACTTC. Translated, it gives CASSLAQTPQEAQYF.

This clonotype was counted ten times or more. The gene calls are TRBV5-4 and TRBJ2-7; no clear D. CDR1 and CDR2 from the germline V gene are SGHNT and YYREEE (reference sequence). With 0 bases removed from V and 4 bases from J, the gap between germline ends came to 14 bases. The CDR3 has 15 amino acids. The CDR3 sequence is CASSLEDGAGYEQYF. In DNA form, the CDR3 reads TGTGCCAGCAGCTTGGAGGACGGCGCTGGGTACGAGCAGTACTTC.

This clonotype has just a few counts. The chain links TRBV20-1 to TRBJ2-6; D ambiguous. The CDR3 runs 18 residues. Germline CDR1 is DFQATT and CDR2 is SNEGSKA (reference sequence). The germline V and J ends were trimmed by 0 bases and 2 bases, with 17 bases remaining between them. CDR3 sequence: CSARDLLADVAGANVLTF. In DNA, the CDR3 is TGCAGTGCTAGAGATCTTCTGGCCGACGTGGCTGGGGCCAACGTCCTGACTTTC.

This clonotype came up many times. The V call is TRBV7-2, the J call TRBJ2-7; D possibly corresponds to TRBD1 (6 bases). The CDR3 consists of 13 residues. From germline, CDR1 is SGHTA and CDR2 FQGNSA. Trimming shortened V by 5 bases and J by 5 bases, and 13 bases separated the two germline ends. The CDR3 DNA is TGTGCCAGCAGCAAACAGGGTTGGAACGAGCAGTACTTC. Protein product: CASSKQGWNEQYF.

V usage is TRBV12-3 or TRBV12-4 and J usage is TRBJ1-6; no clear D gene. The CDR3 runs 12 residues. V was cut by 5 bases and J by 12 bases, with 11 bases left in between. Written as DNA, the CDR3 is TGTGCCAGCAGTAAAAGCACCGGACCCCTCCACTTT. It codes for CASSKSTGPLHF.

This clonotype was counted ten times or more. The V and J genes are TRBV19 and TRBJ2-1, with D perhaps matching TRBD1 (6 bases). The CDR3 runs to 12 residues. CDR1 and CDR2 from the germline V gene are LNHDA and SQIVND (reference sequence). Trimming stripped 7 bases from V and 9 bases from J, with 13 bases between. CDR3 DNA sequence: TGTGCCAGTAATAACAGGGCGGGTGAGCAGTTCTTC. Protein product: CASNNRAGEQFF.